This TCR beta chain was observed in a study of T-cell reconstitution after alpha-beta-depleted transplantation in children. Preparing the TCRbeta library involved the use of unique molecular identifiers. TCRdb itself ran the PCR reads through MiXCR, one entry per CDR3 protein. This sample has about 540,000 distinct CDR3 sequences, with about 18% found just once. V dropped 1 base and J dropped 5; count of bases not matched to a gene: 14. Per the germline V gene, CDR1 is SGHDT and CDR2 is YYEEEE. This CDR3 region has 18 residues. This clonotype was observed a single time. V gene TRBV5-6 combines with J gene TRBJ2-3; TRBD2 matches at 9 bases. The source is a human donor who donated a stem cell graft to a child with acute lymphoblastic leukemia. This specimen consisted of PBMCs from the stem cell graft donor, obtained from the stem cell graft. The CDR3 is CASSLRAFSGSGGDTQYF. DNA for the CDR3: TGTGCCAGCAGCTTGCGCGCGTTTAGCGGGAGTGGAGGAGATACGCAGTATTTT.